The next 21 T cell receptor beta chains were all read from a single sample in a study of cytomegalovirus exposure and HLA in healthy donors. Primers for the PCR totalled 60 Vbeta and 13 Jbeta. Sequenced by immunoSEQ multiplex PCR; TCRdb stores in-frame clones only, minus some. The data hold about 83,000 clones, with about 78% observed a single time. Sequenced sample: PBMCs. Receptors were obtained from a man aged 18 to 30 in good health and CMV-seropositive.

The V call is TRBV4-1, the J call TRBJ2-3; 10 bases are shared with TRBD2. With V trimmed by 0 bases and J by 2 bases, 8 bases remained unmatched. The CDR3 is made up of 18 amino acids. The germline CDR1 and CDR2 sequences are MGHRA and YSYEKL. The CDR3 spells CASSQDPGLAAVTDTQYF. DNA for the CDR3: TGCGCCAGCAGCCAAGATCCCGGACTAGCGGCAGTCACAGATACGCAGTATTTT.

The rearrangement links TRBV7-8 to TRBJ1-5; 9 bases agree with TRBD1. Germline CDR1 SGHVS, CDR2 FQNEAQ. V trimming: 5 bases; J trimming: 0 bases; junction bases outside the gene matches: 8. The CDR3 covers 17 residues. The CDR3 nucleotides read TGTGCCAGCAGCCTACAGGGGGCCCTCTATAGCAATCAGCCCCAGCATTTT. Translated, it gives CASSLQGALYSNQPQHF. Looking up the rest from reference TRBV7-8 and TRBJ1-5 gives the full variable domain: GAGVSQSPRYKVAKRGQDVALRCDPISGHVSLFWYQQALGQGPEFLTYFQNEAQLDKSGLPSDRFFAERPEGSVSTLKIQRTQQEDSAVYLCASSLQGALYSNQPQHFGDGTRLSIL.

The rearrangement joins TRBV6-1 to TRBJ2-4, with D uncertain. In germline, CDR1 is MNHNS, CDR2 SASEGT. Trimming took off 0 bases at V and 13 bases at J, with 16 bases between the two ends. The CDR3 loop spans 14 amino acids. DNA for the CDR3: TGTGCCAGCAGTGAAGCGCTTCTACCCCCGCCCCAGTACTTC. It translates to CASSEALLPPPQYF.

The gene calls are TRBV27 and TRBJ1-1; 8 positions agree with TRBD1. The CDR3 has 14 residues. Germline trimming cut 5 bases from V and 4 bases from J; bases unmatched to any gene: 6. Germline values: CDR1 MNHEY, CDR2 SMNVEV (reference sequence). CDR3 in DNA: TGTGCCAGCAGTACCCGTACAGGGGGCACTGAAGCTTTCTTT. As protein: CASSTRTGGTEAFF.

The chain couples TRBV7-6 to TRBJ2-7, with 8 bases identical to TRBD2. Germline CDR1 and CDR2: SGHVS and FNYEAQ. The length of the CDR3 is 14 residues. J lost 2 bases, V lost 1 base, and 1 base had no gene match. The CDR3 DNA reads as TGTGCCAGCAGCTTAGGACTAGCGACCTACGAGCAGTACTTC. Translation gives CASSLGLATYEQYF. Filled out from reference TRBV7-6 and TRBJ2-7, the complete variable domain reads GAGVSQSPRYKVTKRGQDVALRCDPISGHVSLYWYRQALGQGPEFLTYFNYEAQQDKSGLPNDRFSAERPEGSISTLTIQRTEQRDSAMYRCASSLGLATYEQYFGPGTRLTVT.

This clone was observed a single time. The CDR3 sequence: CASSSVGTAQETQYF. The CDR3 DNA reads as TGTGCCAGCAGTTCCGTTGGGACAGCCCAAGAGACCCAGTACTTC. This chain links TRBV28 with TRBJ2-5; the match to TRBD1 covers 7 bases. The germline V gene has CDR1 MDHEN and CDR2 SYDVKM. The CDR3 loop spans 15 amino acids. With V trimmed by 4 bases and J by 1 base, 6 bases remained unmatched.

The chain employs TRBV5-1 and TRBJ2-5, with TRBD2 as a possible D gene (5 bases). The germline V and J ends were trimmed by 0 bases and 5 bases, with 11 bases remaining between them. The V gene's germline CDR1 is SGHRS and CDR2 YFSETQ. CDR3 length equals 14 residues. The CDR3 bases are TGCGCCAGCAGCTTGGAGGGAGTGTGGGAGACCCAGTACTTC. Protein product: CASSLEGVWETQYF.

Comment on this clone: A junction end diverges from the germline sequence, so it may reflect a read error. V usage is TRBV7-7 and J usage is TRBJ2-1; possibly TRBD2 for D (6 bases). From germline, CDR1 is SSHAT and CDR2 FNYEAQ (reference sequence). The CDR3 has 13 amino acids. The CDR3 nucleotides are TGTGCTAGCAGCGTAGGGACTTTAGCTGAGCAGTTCTTC. It is translated as CASSVGTLAEQFF.

The rearrangement links TRBV19 to TRBJ1-1; unclear D gene. The CDR3 has 13 residues. The V end was cut by 4 bases, the J end by 1 base, with 7 bases between. Germline CDR1 is LNHDA and CDR2 is SQIVND (reference sequence). The CDR3 is CASSTGENTEAFF. CDR3 nucleotide sequence: TGTGCCAGTAGTACGGGAGAGAACACTGAAGCTTTCTTT.

On this clone itself: At one end the junction does not follow the germline gene, possibly because of a read error. This CDR3 is also generated by other DNA sequences in the sample. The chain employs TRBV7-3 and TRBJ1-5, with D uncertain. Germline V gene data show CDR1 as SGHTA and CDR2 as FQGTGA. The CDR3 totals 13 residues. Here the CDR3 reads CASSFRDGQPQHF. CDR3 nucleotide sequence: TGTGCTAGCAGCTTCCGGGATGGTCAGCCCCAGCATTTT.

This clone was detected only once. This sequence joins TRBV2 and TRBJ1-1, with 8 bases identical to TRBD1. Germline V CDR1 and CDR2: SNHLY, FYNNEI. CDR3 length equals 16 residues. V was pared by 10 bases and J by 1 base, with 14 bases of the junction left unmatched. The CDR3 is CATRLDREVGNTEAFF. The CDR3 nucleotides read TGTGCCACTCGATTGGACAGGGAGGTAGGGAACACTGAAGCTTTCTTT.

This clone was detected only once. The rearrangement joins TRBV28 to TRBJ1-5, with TRBD1 matching over 9 bases. Germline assignment: CDR1 MDHEN and CDR2 SYDVKM. The CDR3 length is 15 residues. J was trimmed by 7 bases and V by 4 bases; bases with no gene match: 8. The CDR3 reads CASSWGDRARQPQHF. As DNA, the CDR3 is TGTGCCAGCAGTTGGGGGGACAGGGCGAGACAGCCCCAGCATTTT.

J is TRBJ2-7 and V is TRBV4-1; the D gene is possibly TRBD2 (6 bases). The CDR3 has 14 amino acids. Germline CDR1 reads MGHRA; CDR2 reads YSYEKL. Trimming left V 4 bases short and J 6 bases short, with 16 bases between. The DNA for the CDR3 is TGCGCCAGCAGCCTGGGACTCCTCTCTCTCGAGCAGTACTTC. Translated, it gives CASSLGLLSLEQYF.

The rearrangement links TRBV9 to TRBJ1-1; a weak D match, TRBD1 (5 bases). The germline CDR1 and CDR2 sequences are SGDLS and YYNGEE. V was shortened by 3 bases and J by 2 bases, with 11 bases between the two germline ends. The CDR3 covers 14 residues. The CDR3 region is CASSEDKGNTEAFF. CDR3 nucleotides: TGTGCCAGCAGCGAGGACAAGGGAAACACTGAAGCTTTCTTT.

The chain joins TRBV29-1 to TRBJ2-3, with 11 bases lining up with TRBD2. V dropped 0 bases and J dropped 10; count of bases not matched to a gene: 9. CDR3 length equals 15 residues. Germline CDR1 SQVTM, CDR2 ANQGSEA. CDR3 region: CSVEDLRLAGGAQYF. The CDR3 nucleotides are TGCAGCGTTGAAGATCTGCGGCTAGCGGGAGGTGCGCAGTATTTT.

The chain joins TRBV7-3 to TRBJ1-1, with D possibly matching TRBD1 (5 bases). The germline V gene has CDR1 SGHTA and CDR2 FQGTGA. The V and J ends lost 5 bases and 4 bases respectively, with 11 bases between them. CDR3 length equals 13 residues. This CDR3 reads CASSPPGGTEAFF. The CDR3 coding sequence is TGTGCCAGCAGCCCGCCCGGGGGCACTGAAGCTTTCTTT.

As regards this clone: The sample has other DNA sequences that encode this CDR3 too. V and J are TRBV2 and TRBJ2-7; TRBD1 matches 9 bases. Germline-derived CDR1 and CDR2 are SNHLY and FYNNEI. V gave up 5 bases and J gave up 3 bases; unmatched junction bases: 2. This CDR3 is 13 amino acids long. The CDR3 protein is CASSRDRVYEQYF. CDR3 coding DNA: TGTGCCAGCAGTAGGGACAGGGTCTACGAGCAGTACTTC.

The gene calls are TRBV29-1 and TRBJ1-5, with D possibly being TRBD1 (5 bases). Germline assignment: CDR1 SQVTM and CDR2 ANQGSEA. V lost 7 bases, J lost 2 bases, and 12 bases lay in between. This CDR3 comprises 13 residues. The CDR3 here is CSAGGAGNQPQHF. DNA for the CDR3: TGCAGCGCCGGTGGGGCGGGCAATCAGCCCCAGCATTTT.

The chain links TRBV6-1 to TRBJ2-1; D gene unclear. CDR1 and CDR2 from the germline V gene are MNHNS and SASEGT. The CDR3 extends over 14 amino acids. Trimming stripped 7 bases from V and 6 bases from J, with 16 bases between. In DNA, the CDR3 is TGTGCCAGCACCGAGTGGGCAGGAAGCAATGAGCAGTTCTTC. This sequence encodes CASTEWAGSNEQFF.

The CDR3 nucleotides read TGCAGCGTTGAAGGCCTAGCGGGACCAGATACGCAGTATTTT. Translated, it gives CSVEGLAGPDTQYF. The rearrangement uses TRBV29-1 and TRBJ2-3; 9 bases are shared with TRBD2. V gave up 1 base and J gave up 4 bases; unmatched junction bases: 3. The CDR3 is made up of 14 amino acids. The germline V gene encodes CDR1 SQVTM and CDR2 ANQGSEA.

This clone appeared a single time. The V call is TRBV19, the J call TRBJ2-2, with 11 nucleotides matching TRBD2. V trimming: 3 bases; J trimming: 8 bases; junction bases outside the gene matches: 8. Germline loops: CDR1 LNHDA, CDR2 SQIVND (reference sequence). The CDR3 loop spans 16 amino acids. CDR3 sequence: CASSIIAGGLTGELFF. CDR3 nucleotides: TGTGCCAGTAGTATTATAGCGGGAGGGCTTACGGGGGAGCTGTTTTTT.